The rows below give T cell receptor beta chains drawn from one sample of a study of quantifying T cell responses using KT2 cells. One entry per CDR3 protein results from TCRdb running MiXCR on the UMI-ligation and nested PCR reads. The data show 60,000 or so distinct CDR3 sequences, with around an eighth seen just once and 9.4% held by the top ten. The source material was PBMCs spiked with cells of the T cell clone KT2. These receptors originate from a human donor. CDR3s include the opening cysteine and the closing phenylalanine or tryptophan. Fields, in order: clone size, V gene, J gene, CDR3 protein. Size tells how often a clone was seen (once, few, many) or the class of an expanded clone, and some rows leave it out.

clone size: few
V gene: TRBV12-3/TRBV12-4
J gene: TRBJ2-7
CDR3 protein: CASSPIAGTYEQYF

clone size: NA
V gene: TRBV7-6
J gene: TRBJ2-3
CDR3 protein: CASSFGGRSQYF

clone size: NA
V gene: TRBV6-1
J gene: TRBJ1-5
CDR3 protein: CASSNNQPQHF

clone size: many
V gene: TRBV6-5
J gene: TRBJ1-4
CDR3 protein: CASSRDRDEKLFF

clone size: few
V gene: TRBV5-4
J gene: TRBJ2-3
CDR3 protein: CASSLGVKGGLFHTQYF

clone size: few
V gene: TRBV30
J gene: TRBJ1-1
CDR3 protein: CAWSQGSEAFF

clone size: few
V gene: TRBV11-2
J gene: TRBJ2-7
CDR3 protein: CASSLEAIYEQYF

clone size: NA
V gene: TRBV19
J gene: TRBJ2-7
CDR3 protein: CASSLGTGPYEQYF

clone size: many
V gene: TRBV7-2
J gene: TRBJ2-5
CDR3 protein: CASSLVGTSQETQYF

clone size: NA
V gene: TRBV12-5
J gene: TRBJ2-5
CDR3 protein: CASGYTGGRETQYF

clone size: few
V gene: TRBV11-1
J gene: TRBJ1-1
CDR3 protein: CASSFTGANTEAFF